The 28 T cell receptor beta chains listed next were all sequenced from one sample in a study of blood T cell repertoires in COVID-19. This table comes from immunoSEQ multiplex PCR, and its TCRdb copy is limited to in-frame clones, with some not included. Among under 200,000 clones listed, 88% were seen once. The source material was peripheral blood. Receptor source: a man aged 35-49 years with active or convalescent COVID-19.

The rearrangement uses TRBV15 and TRBJ2-7, with 10 bases aligning to TRBD1. Germline CDR1 reads LNHNV; CDR2 reads YYDKDF (reference sequence). After removal of 1 base from V and 3 bases from J, the junction contained 3 bases not matched to a gene. The CDR3 spans 15 residues. As DNA, the CDR3 is TGTGCCACCAGCAGAGCGGGACAGGGGAACTACGAGCAGTACTTC. Translating gives CATSRAGQGNYEQYF.

The chain couples TRBV11-2 to TRBJ2-2; D possibly corresponds to TRBD2 (5 bases). CDR1 SGHAT and CDR2 FQNNGV come from the germline V gene. V lost 1 base and J lost 2, with 17 bases in between. This CDR3 contains 18 residues. The CDR3 DNA reads as TGTGCCAGCAGCTTAGGTGTAGGCGCGGGCCTAAACACCGGGGAGCTGTTTTTT. This encodes CASSLGVGAGLNTGELFF.

The genes are TRBV25-1 and TRBJ2-1, with no clear D. Trimming removed 0 bases from V and 6 bases from J, with 3 bases in between. CDR1 is MGHDK, CDR2 SYGVNS, per germline. The CDR3 contains 12 residues. CDR3 sequence reads: CASSEYGNEQFF. For the CDR3, the DNA is TGTGCCAGCAGTGAATACGGCAATGAGCAGTTCTTC. Full variable domain (remainder filled in from reference TRBV25-1 and TRBJ2-1): EADIYQTPRYLVIGTGKKITLECSQTMGHDKMYWYQQDPGMELHLIHYSYGVNSTEKGDLSSESTVSRIRTEHFPLTLESARPSHTSQYLCASSEYGNEQFFGPGTRLTVL.

The V gene is TRBV7-5, the J gene TRBJ1-6; the D call of TRBD1 is as the table states it, not checked on the DNA. TRBV7-5 is assigned pseudogene status. The CDR3 loop spans 16 amino acids. The CDR3 DNA is TGTGTCAGAAGCTGTGACAGGGGTTCAGGGAATTCACCCCTCCACTTT. Translating gives CVRSCDRGSGNSPLHF.

V gene TRBV5-1 combines with J gene TRBJ1-3; 12 bases fit TRBD1. In germline, CDR1 is SGHRS, CDR2 YFSETQ. The ends lost 5 bases at V and 0 bases at J; junction bases unmatched: 12. This CDR3 region has 19 residues. The CDR3 sequence: CASRPGTGGRKISGNTIYF. DNA of the CDR3: TGCGCCAGCAGACCCGGGACAGGGGGCCGTAAGATCTCTGGAAACACCATATATTTT.

This clone was recorded only once. The chain links TRBV12-3 or TRBV12-4 to TRBJ1-5; perhaps TRBD1 as D (5 bases). V shed 5 bases and J shed 3 bases, with 8 bases lying between them. The CDR3 has 13 residues. The CDR3 sequence: CASSQGSNQPQHF. The CDR3 DNA is TGTGCCAGCAGTCAGGGTTCCAATCAGCCCCAGCATTTT.

The V and J genes are TRBV29-1 and TRBJ1-1, with D unresolved. V lost 7 bases, J lost 0 bases, and 15 bases lay in between. CDR1 and CDR2 from the germline V gene are SQVTM and ANQGSEA. This CDR3 is built from 14 residues. The CDR3 coding sequence is TGCAGCGCCTTGACGGGAGTAATGAACACTGAAGCTTTCTTT. It codes for CSALTGVMNTEAFF.

CDR3 in amino acids: CATSEGGQVVFF. The CDR3 DNA is TGTGCCACCAGCGAGGGCGGACAGGTTGTTTTCTTC. The J gene is TRBJ2-1, the V gene TRBV24-1; 7 positions agree with TRBD1. CDR1 KGHDR and CDR2 SFDVKD come from the germline V gene. V shed 7 bases, J shed 16 bases, and the junction held 12 bases outside the gene matches. The CDR3 is made up of 12 amino acids.

The rearrangement links TRBV5-1 to TRBJ1-3; D remains unclear. The CDR3 extends over 16 amino acids. The germline gives CDR1 SGHRS, CDR2 YFSETQ. V dropped 0 bases and J dropped 0 bases, with 10 bases sitting between them. The CDR3 here is CASSLGALSSGNTIYF. The CDR3 coding sequence is TGCGCCAGCAGCTTGGGGGCCCTTAGCTCTGGAAACACCATATATTTT.

The chain carries TRBV3-1 (or the pseudogene TRBV3-2) and TRBJ2-7; 8 bases align to TRBD1. Losses at the gene ends were 4 bases for V and 1 base for J; bases not matched to a gene: 3. CDR1 LGHDT and CDR2 YNNKEL come from the germline V gene (reference sequence). The CDR3 has 14 amino acids. The CDR3 nucleotides read TGTGCCAGCAGCCTAGACAGGGGATCCTACGAGCAGTACTTC. As protein: CASSLDRGSYEQYF.

The chain carries TRBV7-9 and TRBJ1-3; tentatively, D is TRBD1 (5 bases). CDR1 and CDR2 from the germline V gene are SEHNR and FQNEAQ (reference sequence). V lost 5 bases and J lost 2, with 10 bases in between. The CDR3 has 14 residues. CDR3 DNA sequence: TGTGCCAGCAGCACGACGGGGGCTGGAAACACCATATATTTT. It translates to CASSTTGAGNTIYF.

This clone occurred a few times. The chain joins TRBV28 to TRBJ2-1; D gene unclear. V lost 4 bases, J lost 5 bases, and 15 bases lay in between. Looked up from germline, CDR1 is MDHEN and CDR2 is SYDVKM. CDR3 length: 15 residues. The CDR3 DNA sequence: TGTGCCAGCAGTTCCCCGTGGAGCAGAAACAATGAGCAGTTCTTC. It encodes CASSSPWSRNNEQFF.

The V and J genes are TRBV6-5 and TRBJ1-2, with D perhaps matching TRBD1 (6 bases). Per the germline V gene, CDR1 is MNHEY and CDR2 is SVGAGI. There are 15 residues in the CDR3. With 7 bases removed from V and 4 bases from J, the gap between germline ends came to 19 bases. DNA of the CDR3: TGTGCCAGCATCGAAGGGGGTCGTACAAGCTATGGCTACACCTTC. This gives the protein CASIEGGRTSYGYTF.

The chain links TRBV7-2 to TRBJ2-7; 7 nucleotides line up with TRBD1. This CDR3 is built from 15 residues. After removal of 5 bases from V and 0 bases from J, the junction contained 7 bases not matched to a gene. The germline CDR1 and CDR2 sequences are SGHTA and FQGNSA. Written as DNA, the CDR3 is TGTGCCAGCAGCCCGGGACAGCAAAACTCCTACGAGCAGTACTTC. This codes for CASSPGQQNSYEQYF.

This clone was observed once. The gene calls are TRBV6-5 and TRBJ2-1; D might be TRBD1 (6 bases). Germline V CDR1 and CDR2: MNHEY, SVGAGI. The length of the CDR3 is 15 residues. Trimming removed 0 bases from V and 4 bases from J, with 10 bases in between. CDR3 region: CASSYSKGQYNEQFF. The CDR3 DNA reads TGTGCCAGCAGTTACTCGAAAGGACAGTACAATGAGCAGTTCTTC.

The V and J genes are TRBV2 and TRBJ1-1; no reliable D call. Germline V gene sequence: CDR1 SNHLY, CDR2 FYNNEI. The V end lost 3 bases, the J end lost 6 bases, and 8 bases lay between the germline ends. This CDR3 is 12 amino acids long. In nucleotides, the CDR3 is TGTGCCAGCAGTGACTATTATCCTGAAGCTTTCTTT. This codes for CASSDYYPEAFF.

This clone occurred a few times. Other nucleotide sequences from this sample produce the same CDR3. The chain uses TRBV5-5 and TRBJ1-1, with 7 bases fitting TRBD1. V was clipped by 5 bases and J by 4 bases; unmatched bases: 5. CDR1 and CDR2 from the germline V gene are SGHKS and YYEKEE (reference sequence). This CDR3 region has 13 residues. The CDR3 here is CASSFSGGTEAFF. In DNA form, the CDR3 reads TGTGCCAGCAGTTTTTCAGGGGGCACTGAAGCTTTCTTT.

The rearrangement links TRBV28 to TRBJ2-7; a possible D gene is TRBD2 (5 bases). The germline V gene has CDR1 MDHEN and CDR2 SYDVKM. V dropped 6 bases and J dropped 2 bases, with 8 bases sitting between them. The CDR3 is 12 amino acids. This CDR3 reads CASRLDPYEQYF. DNA of the CDR3: TGTGCCAGCAGACTAGACCCCTACGAGCAGTACTTC.

This chain connects TRBV7-9 to TRBJ1-4, with TRBD1 matching 9 bases. Unmatched junction bases numbered 8, after V lost 5 bases and J lost 4 bases. The germline V gene encodes CDR1 SEHNR and CDR2 FQNEAQ (reference sequence). This CDR3 is 16 amino acids long. CDR3 protein: CASSATGTGYNEKLFF. The CDR3 DNA reads as TGTGCCAGCAGCGCAACAGGGACAGGGTATAATGAAAAACTGTTTTTT. The full variable domain, its missing parts supplied by reference TRBV7-9 and TRBJ1-4, is DTGVSQNPRHKITKRGQNVTFRCDPISEHNRLYWYRQTLGQGPEFLTYFQNEAQLEKSRLLSDRFSAERPKGSFSTLEIQRTEQGDSAMYLCASSATGTGYNEKLFFGSGTQLSVL.

The V gene is TRBV7-2, the J gene TRBJ1-2; 10 bases are shared with TRBD1. Trimming cost V 5 bases and J 7 bases; bases outside gene matches: 10. This CDR3 region has 15 residues. Per the germline V gene, CDR1 is SGHTA and CDR2 is FQGNSA. The CDR3 region is CASSPGQGGLGGYTF. DNA for the CDR3: TGTGCCAGCAGCCCAGGACAGGGGGGATTAGGTGGCTACACCTTC.

This clone was picked up one time. The gene calls are TRBV7-8 and TRBJ2-3, with 9 bases that match TRBD2. Germline V gene data show CDR1 as SGHVS and CDR2 as FQNEAQ. This CDR3 is built from 17 residues. J was trimmed by 2 bases and V by 1 base; bases with no gene match: 7. This CDR3 is CASSLVSSGTFTDTQYF. The CDR3 region has the DNA TGTGCCAGCAGCTTAGTTTCTAGCGGGACCTTCACAGATACGCAGTATTTT.

The V and J genes are TRBV6-5 and TRBJ2-1; 14 bases fit TRBD2. Unmatched junction bases numbered 7, after V lost 7 bases and J lost 8 bases. The CDR3 runs to 15 residues. Germline assignment: CDR1 MNHEY and CDR2 SVGAGI. The CDR3 protein is CASTKGLAGVDEQFF. The CDR3 coding sequence is TGTGCCAGCACAAAGGGACTAGCGGGAGTCGATGAGCAGTTCTTC.

The chain is built from TRBV9 and TRBJ2-2; the match to TRBD1 covers 8 bases. This CDR3 spans 14 amino acids. The trim removed 4 bases at V and 4 bases at J, leaving 3 bases unmatched. The germline CDR1 and CDR2 sequences are SGDLS and YYNGEE. The CDR3 loop reads CASSSRGPTGELFF. The CDR3 nucleotides are TGTGCCAGCAGCAGCAGGGGGCCCACCGGGGAGCTGTTTTTT.

V is TRBV25-1 and J is TRBJ2-7; 11 bases are a match to TRBD2. Germline values: CDR1 MGHDK, CDR2 SYGVNS. The V gene end was trimmed by 3 bases and the J gene end by 5 bases; junction bases not matched to a gene: 3. This CDR3 has 14 amino acids. CDR3 in amino acids: CASSELAGGHEQYF. The CDR3 coding sequence is TGTGCCAGCAGTGAGCTAGCGGGAGGTCACGAGCAGTACTTC.

V usage is TRBV2 and J usage is TRBJ1-3; no firm D call. Germline assignment: CDR1 SNHLY and CDR2 FYNNEI. Deletions cut 2 bases from V and 2 bases from J, with 7 bases between. The CDR3 covers 14 residues. As DNA, the CDR3 is TGTGCCAGCAGTGAATCGGAGGCTGGAAACACCATATATTTT. Its translation is CASSESEAGNTIYF.

The chain has TRBV10-3 and TRBJ1-6, with TRBD1 identical over 11 bases. Germline V CDR1 and CDR2: ENHRY, SYGVKD. This CDR3 comprises 14 residues. V shed 6 bases and J 12 bases; nucleotides not matched to a gene: 7. The CDR3 region is CAIRAGTGGLPLHF. CDR3 bases: TGTGCCATCAGAGCCGGGACAGGGGGATTACCCCTCCACTTT.

The CDR3 DNA is TGTGCCAGCAGCCAAGATTTGGTCGGGACAGGCTCTGGAAACACCATATATTTT. Translation gives CASSQDLVGTGSGNTIYF. The V and J genes are TRBV3-1 (or the pseudogene TRBV3-2) and TRBJ1-3; 8 bases fit TRBD1. Germline assignment: CDR1 LGHDT and CDR2 YNNKEL (reference sequence). Trimming took 0 bases from V and 0 from J; bases not matched to a gene: 7. This CDR3 is 18 amino acids long.

The rearrangement joins TRBV28 to TRBJ2-7; TRBD1 matches at 7 bases. This CDR3 is 12 amino acids long. Trimming cost V 5 bases and J 6 bases; bases outside gene matches: 4. CDR1 and CDR2 from the germline V gene are MDHEN and SYDVKM. The CDR3 spells CASSATGREQYF. DNA for the CDR3: TGTGCCAGCAGTGCGACAGGGCGCGAGCAGTACTTC.